This paragraph covers one TCR beta chain sequence. These data come from a study of T cell repertoires in cytomegalovirus infection. TCRdb called the reads again in MiXCR, with one record for every CDR3 protein. The sample consists of around 94,000 distinct CDR3 sequences, approximately 15% of them appearing once. Sequencing used PBMCs. This clonotype originated in a human donor in good health (CMV status not recorded). Some clones in this sample may be carry-over from other donors' samples.

DNA for the CDR3: TGTGCCAGTGTCCTGAACACTGAAGCTTTCTTT. Translation gives CASVLNTEAFF. The V gene is TRBV28, the J gene TRBJ1-1; D gene uncertain. The V end was cut by 9 bases, the J end by 0 bases, with 5 bases between. Germline CDR1 is MDHEN and CDR2 is SYDVKM. The CDR3 extends over 11 amino acids.